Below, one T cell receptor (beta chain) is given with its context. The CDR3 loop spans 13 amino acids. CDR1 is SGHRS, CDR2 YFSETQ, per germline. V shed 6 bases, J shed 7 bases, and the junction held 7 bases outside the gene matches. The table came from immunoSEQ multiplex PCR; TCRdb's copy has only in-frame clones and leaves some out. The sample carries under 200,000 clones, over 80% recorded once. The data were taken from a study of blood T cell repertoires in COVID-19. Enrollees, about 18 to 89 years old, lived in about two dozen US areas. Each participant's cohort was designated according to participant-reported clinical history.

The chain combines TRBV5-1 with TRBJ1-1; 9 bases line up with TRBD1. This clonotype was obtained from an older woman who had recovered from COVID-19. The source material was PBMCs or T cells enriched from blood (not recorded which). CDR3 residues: CASNRGTGNEAFF. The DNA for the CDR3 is TGCGCCAGCAACCGCGGGACAGGGAATGAAGCTTTCTTT.